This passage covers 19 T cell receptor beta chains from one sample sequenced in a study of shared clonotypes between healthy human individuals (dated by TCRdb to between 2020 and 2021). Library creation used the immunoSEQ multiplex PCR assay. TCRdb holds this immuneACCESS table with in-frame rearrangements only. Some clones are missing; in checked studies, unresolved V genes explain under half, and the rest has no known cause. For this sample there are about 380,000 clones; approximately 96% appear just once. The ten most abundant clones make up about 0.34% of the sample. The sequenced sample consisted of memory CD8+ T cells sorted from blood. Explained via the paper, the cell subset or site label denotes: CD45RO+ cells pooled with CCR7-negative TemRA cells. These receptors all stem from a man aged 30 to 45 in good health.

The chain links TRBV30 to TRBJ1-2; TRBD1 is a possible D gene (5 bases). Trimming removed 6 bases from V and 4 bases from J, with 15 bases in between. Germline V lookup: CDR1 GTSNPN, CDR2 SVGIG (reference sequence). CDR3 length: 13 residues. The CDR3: CACSPDTTYGYTF. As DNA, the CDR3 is TGTGCCTGCTCCCCGGACACGACCTATGGCTACACCTTC.

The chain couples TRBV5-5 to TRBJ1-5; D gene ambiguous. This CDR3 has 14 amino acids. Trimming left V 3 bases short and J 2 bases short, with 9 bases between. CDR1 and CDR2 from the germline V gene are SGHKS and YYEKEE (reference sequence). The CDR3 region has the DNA TGTGCCAGCAGCTCTGGAGTGGGCAATCAGCCCCAGCATTTT. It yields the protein CASSSGVGNQPQHF.

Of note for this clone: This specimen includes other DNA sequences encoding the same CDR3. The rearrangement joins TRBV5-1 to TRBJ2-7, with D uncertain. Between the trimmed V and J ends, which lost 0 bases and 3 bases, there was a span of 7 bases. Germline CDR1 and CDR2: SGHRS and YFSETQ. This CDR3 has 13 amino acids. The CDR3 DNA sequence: TGCGCCAGCAGCTTGGGTCCAGACTACGAGCAGTACTTC. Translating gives CASSLGPDYEQYF. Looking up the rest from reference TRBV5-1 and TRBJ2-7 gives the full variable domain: KAGVTQTPRYLIKTRGQQVTLSCSPISGHRSVSWYQQTPGQGLQFLFEYFSETQRNKGNFPGRFSGRQFSNSRSEMNVSTLELGDSALYLCASSLGPDYEQYFGPGTRLTVT.

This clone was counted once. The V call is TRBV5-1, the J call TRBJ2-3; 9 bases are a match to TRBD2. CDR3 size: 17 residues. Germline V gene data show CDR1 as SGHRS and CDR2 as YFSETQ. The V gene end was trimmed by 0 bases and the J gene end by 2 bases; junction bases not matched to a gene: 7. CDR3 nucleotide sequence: TGCGCCAGCAGCTTGGTACTTAGCGGGAGACCCACAGATACGCAGTATTTT. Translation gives CASSLVLSGRPTDTQYF.

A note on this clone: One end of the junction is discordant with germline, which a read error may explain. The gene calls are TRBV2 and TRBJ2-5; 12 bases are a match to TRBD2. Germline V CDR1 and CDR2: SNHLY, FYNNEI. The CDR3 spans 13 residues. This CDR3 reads CASRPPGLAGSDF. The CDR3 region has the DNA TGTGCCAGCAGGCCCCCGGGACTAGCGGGCAGCGACTTC.

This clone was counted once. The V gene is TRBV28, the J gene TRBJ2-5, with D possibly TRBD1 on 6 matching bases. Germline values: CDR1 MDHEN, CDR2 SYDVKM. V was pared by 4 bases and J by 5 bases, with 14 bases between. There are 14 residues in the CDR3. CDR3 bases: TGTGCCAGCAGTTCGGTCACAGGGAAGGAGACCCAGTACTTC. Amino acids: CASSSVTGKETQYF.

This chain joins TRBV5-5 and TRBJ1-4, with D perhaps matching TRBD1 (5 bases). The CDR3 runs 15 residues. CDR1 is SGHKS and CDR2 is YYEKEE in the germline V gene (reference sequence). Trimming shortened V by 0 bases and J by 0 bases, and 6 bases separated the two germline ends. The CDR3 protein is CASSLARATNEKLFF. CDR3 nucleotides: TGTGCCAGCAGCTTGGCCAGGGCAACTAATGAAAAACTGTTTTTT.

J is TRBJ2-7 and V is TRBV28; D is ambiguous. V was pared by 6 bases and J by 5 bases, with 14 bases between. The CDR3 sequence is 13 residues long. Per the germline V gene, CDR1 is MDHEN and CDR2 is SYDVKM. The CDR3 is CASSPTRLNEQYF. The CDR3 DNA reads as TGTGCCAGCAGCCCGACACGGCTAAACGAGCAGTACTTC.

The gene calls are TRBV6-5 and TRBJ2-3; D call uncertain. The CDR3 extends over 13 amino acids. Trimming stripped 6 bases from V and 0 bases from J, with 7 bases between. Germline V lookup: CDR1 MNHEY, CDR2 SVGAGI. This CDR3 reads CASRIPSTDTQYF. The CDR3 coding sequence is TGTGCCAGCAGGATCCCCAGCACAGATACGCAGTATTTT.

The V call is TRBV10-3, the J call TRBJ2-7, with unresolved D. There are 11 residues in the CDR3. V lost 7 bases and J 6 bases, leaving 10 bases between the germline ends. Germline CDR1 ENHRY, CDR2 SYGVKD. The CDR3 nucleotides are TGTGCCATCAAGTCCATCGGCGAGCAGTACTTC. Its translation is CAIKSIGEQYF.

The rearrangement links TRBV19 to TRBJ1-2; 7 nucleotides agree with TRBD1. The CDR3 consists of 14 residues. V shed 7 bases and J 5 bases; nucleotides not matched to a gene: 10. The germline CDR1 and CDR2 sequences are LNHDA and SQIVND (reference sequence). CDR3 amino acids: CASIRTGGMYGYTF. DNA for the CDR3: TGTGCCAGTATTCGGACAGGCGGGATGTATGGCTACACCTTC.

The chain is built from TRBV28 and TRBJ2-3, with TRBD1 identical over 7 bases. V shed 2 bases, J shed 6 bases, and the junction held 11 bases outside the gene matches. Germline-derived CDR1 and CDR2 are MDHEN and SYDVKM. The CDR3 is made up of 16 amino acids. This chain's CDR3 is CASSLRGEGAKDTQYF. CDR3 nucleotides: TGTGCCAGCAGTTTAAGGGGAGAGGGGGCGAAGGATACGCAGTATTTT.

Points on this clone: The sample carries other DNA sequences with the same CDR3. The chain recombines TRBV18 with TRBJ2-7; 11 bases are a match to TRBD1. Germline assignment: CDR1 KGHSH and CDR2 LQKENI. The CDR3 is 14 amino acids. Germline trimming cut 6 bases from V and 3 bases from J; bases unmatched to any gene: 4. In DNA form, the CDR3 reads TGTGCCAGCTCTACCGGGACAGGGGGCTACGAGCAGTACTTC. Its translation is CASSTGTGGYEQYF.

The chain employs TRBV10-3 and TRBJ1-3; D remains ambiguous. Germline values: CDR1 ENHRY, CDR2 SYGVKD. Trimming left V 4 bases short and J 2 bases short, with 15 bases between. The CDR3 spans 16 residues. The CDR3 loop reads CAISAVNGSPGNTIYF. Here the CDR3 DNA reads TGTGCCATCAGTGCGGTTAATGGCAGTCCTGGAAACACCATATATTTT.

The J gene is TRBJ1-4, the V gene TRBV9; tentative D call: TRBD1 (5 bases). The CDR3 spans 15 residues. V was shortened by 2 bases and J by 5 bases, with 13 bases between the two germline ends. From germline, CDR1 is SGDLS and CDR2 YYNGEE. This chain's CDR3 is CASSVGGVLNEKLFF. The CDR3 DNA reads TGTGCCAGCAGCGTTGGGGGGGTGCTAAATGAAAAACTGTTTTTT.

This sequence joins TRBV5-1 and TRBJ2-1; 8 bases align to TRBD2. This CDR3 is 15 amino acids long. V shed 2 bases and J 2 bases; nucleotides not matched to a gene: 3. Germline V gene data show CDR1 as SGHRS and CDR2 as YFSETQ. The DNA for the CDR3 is TGCGCCAGCAGCTTACTAGCGGCCGCCTACAATGAGCAGTTCTTC. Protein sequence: CASSLLAAAYNEQFF. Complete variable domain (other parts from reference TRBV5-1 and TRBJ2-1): KAGVTQTPRYLIKTRGQQVTLSCSPISGHRSVSWYQQTPGQGLQFLFEYFSETQRNKGNFPGRFSGRQFSNSRSEMNVSTLELGDSALYLCASSLLAAAYNEQFFGPGTRLTVL.

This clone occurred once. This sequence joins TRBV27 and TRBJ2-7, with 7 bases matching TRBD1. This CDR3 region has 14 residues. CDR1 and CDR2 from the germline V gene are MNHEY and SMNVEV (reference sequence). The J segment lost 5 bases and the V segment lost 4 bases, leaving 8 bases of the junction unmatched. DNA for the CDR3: TGTGCCAGCAGTTCGACAGGGAGTCTCAACGAGCAGTACTTC. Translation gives CASSSTGSLNEQYF.

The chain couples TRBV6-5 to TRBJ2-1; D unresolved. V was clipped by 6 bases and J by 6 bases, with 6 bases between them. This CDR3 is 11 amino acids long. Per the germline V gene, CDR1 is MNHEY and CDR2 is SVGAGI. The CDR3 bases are TGTGCCAGCAGCGCATCCAATGAGCAGTTCTTC. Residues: CASSASNEQFF.

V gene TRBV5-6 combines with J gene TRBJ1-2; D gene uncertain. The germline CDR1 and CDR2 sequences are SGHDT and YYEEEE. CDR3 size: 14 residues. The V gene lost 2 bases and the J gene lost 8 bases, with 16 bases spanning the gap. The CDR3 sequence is CASSFSFGLVGYTF. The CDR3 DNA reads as TGTGCCAGCAGCTTCTCTTTCGGGCTGGTGGGCTACACCTTC.